The clone carrying this T cell receptor (beta chain) was seen more than once but under ten times. Original methodology: Amplification from reference gene primers served as the basis for estimated nucleated cell counts. Data came from immunoSEQ multiplex PCR; TCRdb stores just in-frame clones and leaves some out. The V and J calls and clone size are taken from that table; D and trimming were inferred from the DNA. The sample has 150,000 to 200,000 clones, approximately 79% seen once. The entry originates in a study of blood T cell repertoires in COVID-19. Across the whole study: Acute and convalescent COVID-19 samples came from the United States, Italy and Spain. The analysed material was cDNA or gDNA that came from T cells, B-cell-depleted T cells, or PBMCs.

The TCR originated in an elderly woman with acute or convalescent COVID-19. Sequences were obtained from peripheral blood.

CDR3 residues: CASSLSAGGVDTQYF. CDR3 coding DNA: TGTGCCAGCAGTTTATCGGCGGGAGGTGTTGATACGCAGTATTTT. The chain combines TRBV28 with TRBJ2-3; 8 positions agree with TRBD2. CDR1 is MDHEN, CDR2 SYDVKM, per germline. CDR3 length: 15 amino acids. The V and J ends lost 1 base and 6 bases, in that order; junction bases with no gene match: 6. The full variable domain, completed using reference TRBV28 and TRBJ2-3, is DVKVTQSSRYLVKRTGEKVFLECVQDMDHENMFWYRQDPGLGLRLIYFSYDVKMKEKGDIPEGYSVSREKKERFSLILESASTNQTSMYLCASSLSAGGVDTQYFGPGTRLTVL.